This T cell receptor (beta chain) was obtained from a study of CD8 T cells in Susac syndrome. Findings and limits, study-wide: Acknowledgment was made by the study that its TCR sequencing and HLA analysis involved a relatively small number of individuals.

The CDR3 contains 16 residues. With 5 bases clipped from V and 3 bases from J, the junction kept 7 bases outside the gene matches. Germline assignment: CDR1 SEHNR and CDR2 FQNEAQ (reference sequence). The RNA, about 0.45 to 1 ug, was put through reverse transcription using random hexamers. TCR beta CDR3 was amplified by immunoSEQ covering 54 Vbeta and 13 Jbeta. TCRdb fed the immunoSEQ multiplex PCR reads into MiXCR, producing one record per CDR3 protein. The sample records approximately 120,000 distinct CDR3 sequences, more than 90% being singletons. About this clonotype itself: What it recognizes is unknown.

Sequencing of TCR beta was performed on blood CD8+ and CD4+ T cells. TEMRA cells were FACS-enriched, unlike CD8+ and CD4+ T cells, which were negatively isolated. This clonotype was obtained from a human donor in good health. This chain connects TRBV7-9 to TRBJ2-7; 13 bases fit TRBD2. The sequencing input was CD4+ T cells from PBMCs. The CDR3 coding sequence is TGTGCCAGCAGCCCCGGGACTAGCGGGGAGGACTACGAGCAGTACTTC. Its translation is CASSPGTSGEDYEQYF. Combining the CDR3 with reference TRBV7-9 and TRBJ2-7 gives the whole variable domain DTGVSQNPRHKITKRGQNVTFRCDPISEHNRLYWYRQTLGQGPEFLTYFQNEAQLEKSRLLSDRFSAERPKGSFSTLEIQRTEQGDSAMYLCASSPGTSGEDYEQYFGPGTRLTVT.